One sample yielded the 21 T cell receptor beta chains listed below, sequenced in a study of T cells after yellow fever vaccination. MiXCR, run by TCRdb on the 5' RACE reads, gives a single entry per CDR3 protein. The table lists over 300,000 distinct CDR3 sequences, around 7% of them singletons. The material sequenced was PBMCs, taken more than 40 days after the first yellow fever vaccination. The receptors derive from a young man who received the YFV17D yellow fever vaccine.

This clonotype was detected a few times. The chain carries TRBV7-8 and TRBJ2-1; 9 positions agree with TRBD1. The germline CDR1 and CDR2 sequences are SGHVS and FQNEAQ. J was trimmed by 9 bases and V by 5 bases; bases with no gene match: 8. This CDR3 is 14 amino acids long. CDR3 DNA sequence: TGTGCCAGCAGCGTACAGGGGGCCGGAGGTGAGCAGTTCTTC. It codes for CASSVQGAGGEQFF.

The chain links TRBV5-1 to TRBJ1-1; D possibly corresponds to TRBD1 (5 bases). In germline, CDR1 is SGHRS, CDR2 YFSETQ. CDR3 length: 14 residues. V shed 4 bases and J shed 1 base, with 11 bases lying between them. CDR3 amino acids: CASSPIRGNTEAFF. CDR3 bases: TGCGCCAGCAGCCCCATAAGGGGGAACACTGAAGCTTTCTTT.

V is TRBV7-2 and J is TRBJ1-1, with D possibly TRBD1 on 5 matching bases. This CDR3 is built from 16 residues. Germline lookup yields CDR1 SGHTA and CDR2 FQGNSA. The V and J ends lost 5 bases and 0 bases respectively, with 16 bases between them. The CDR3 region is CASSPDWGGLNTEAFF. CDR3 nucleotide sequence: TGTGCCAGCAGCCCTGATTGGGGGGGGTTGAACACTGAAGCTTTCTTT.

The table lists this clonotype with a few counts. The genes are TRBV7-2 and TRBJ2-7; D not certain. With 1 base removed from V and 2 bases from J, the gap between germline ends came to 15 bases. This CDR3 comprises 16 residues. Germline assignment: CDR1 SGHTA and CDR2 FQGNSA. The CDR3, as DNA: TGTGCCAGCAGCTTAGGGTGGGTTCGCAACGCCTACGAGCAGTACTTC. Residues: CASSLGWVRNAYEQYF. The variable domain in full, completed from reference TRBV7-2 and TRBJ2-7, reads GAGVSQSPSNKVTEKGKDVELRCDPISGHTALYWYRQSLGQGLEFLIYFQGNSAPDKSGLPSDRFSAERTGGSVSTLTIQRTQQEDSAVYLCASSLGWVRNAYEQYFGPGTRLTVT.

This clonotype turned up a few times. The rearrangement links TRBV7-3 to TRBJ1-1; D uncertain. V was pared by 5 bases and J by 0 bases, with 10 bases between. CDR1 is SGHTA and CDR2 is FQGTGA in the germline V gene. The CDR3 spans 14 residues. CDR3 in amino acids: CASSPYTVNTEAFF. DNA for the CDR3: TGTGCCAGCAGCCCCTACACGGTGAACACTGAAGCTTTCTTT.

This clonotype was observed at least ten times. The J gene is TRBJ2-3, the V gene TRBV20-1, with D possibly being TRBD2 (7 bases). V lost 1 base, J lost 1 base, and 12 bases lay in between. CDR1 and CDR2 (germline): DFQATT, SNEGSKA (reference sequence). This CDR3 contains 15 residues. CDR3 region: CSARAGGPGTDTQYF. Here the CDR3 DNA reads TGCAGTGCTAGAGCGGGGGGCCCGGGCACAGATACGCAGTATTTT.

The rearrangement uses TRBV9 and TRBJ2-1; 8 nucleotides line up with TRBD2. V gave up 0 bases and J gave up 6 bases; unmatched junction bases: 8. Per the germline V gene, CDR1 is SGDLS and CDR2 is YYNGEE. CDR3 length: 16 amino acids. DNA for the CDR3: TGTGCCAGCAGCGTAGTAGGGACTAGGAGTGGCAATGAGCAGTTCTTC. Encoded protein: CASSVVGTRSGNEQFF.

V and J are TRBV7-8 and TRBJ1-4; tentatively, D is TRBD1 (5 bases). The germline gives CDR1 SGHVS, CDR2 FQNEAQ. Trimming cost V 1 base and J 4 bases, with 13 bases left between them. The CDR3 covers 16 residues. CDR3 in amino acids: CASSLGRGPLNEKLFF. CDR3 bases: TGTGCCAGCAGCTTAGGAAGGGGTCCCCTTAATGAAAAACTGTTTTTT.

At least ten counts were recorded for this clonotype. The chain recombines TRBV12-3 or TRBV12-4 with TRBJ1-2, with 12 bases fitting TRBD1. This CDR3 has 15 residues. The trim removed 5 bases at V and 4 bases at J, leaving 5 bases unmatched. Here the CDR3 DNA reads TGTGCCAGCAGTCCTGGGACAGGGGGCTTCTATGGCTACACCTTC. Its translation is CASSPGTGGFYGYTF.

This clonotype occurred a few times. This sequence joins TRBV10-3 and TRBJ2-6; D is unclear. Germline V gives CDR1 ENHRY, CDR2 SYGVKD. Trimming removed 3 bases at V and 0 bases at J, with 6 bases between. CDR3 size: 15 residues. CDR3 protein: CAISDGDSGANVLTF. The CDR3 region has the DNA TGTGCCATCAGTGATGGGGACTCTGGGGCCAACGTCCTGACTTTC.

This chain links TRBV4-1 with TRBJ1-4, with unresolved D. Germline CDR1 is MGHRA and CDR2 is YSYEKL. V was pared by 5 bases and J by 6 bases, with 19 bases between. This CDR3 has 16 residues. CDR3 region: CASSSSVGEHDEKLFF. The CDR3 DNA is TGCGCCAGCAGCTCTTCTGTTGGGGAGCACGATGAAAAACTGTTTTTT.

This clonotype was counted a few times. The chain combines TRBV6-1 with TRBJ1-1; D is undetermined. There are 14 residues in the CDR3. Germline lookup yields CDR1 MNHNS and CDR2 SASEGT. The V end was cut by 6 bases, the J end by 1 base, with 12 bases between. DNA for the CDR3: TGTGCCAGCAGCCGAGCGCTGACGAACACTGAAGCTTTCTTT. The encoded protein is CASSRALTNTEAFF.

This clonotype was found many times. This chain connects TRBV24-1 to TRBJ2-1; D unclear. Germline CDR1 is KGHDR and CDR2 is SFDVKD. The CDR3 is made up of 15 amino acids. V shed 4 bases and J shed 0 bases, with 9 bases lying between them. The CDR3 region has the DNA TGTGCCACCAGTGACGGCAGCTACTCCTACAATGAGCAGTTCTTC. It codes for CATSDGSYSYNEQFF.

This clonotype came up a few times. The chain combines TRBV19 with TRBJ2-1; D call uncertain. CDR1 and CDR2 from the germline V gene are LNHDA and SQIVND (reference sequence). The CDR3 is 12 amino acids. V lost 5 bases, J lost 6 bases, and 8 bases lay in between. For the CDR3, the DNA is TGTGCCAGTAGTCAAATGTCCAATGAGCAGTTCTTC. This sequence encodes CASSQMSNEQFF.

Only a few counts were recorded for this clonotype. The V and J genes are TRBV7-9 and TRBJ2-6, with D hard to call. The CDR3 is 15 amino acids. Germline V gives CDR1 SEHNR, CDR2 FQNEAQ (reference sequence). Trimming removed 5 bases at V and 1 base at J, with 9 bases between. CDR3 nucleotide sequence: TGTGCCAGCAGCGACCTGGGATCTGGGGCCAACGTCCTGACTTTC. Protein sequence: CASSDLGSGANVLTF.

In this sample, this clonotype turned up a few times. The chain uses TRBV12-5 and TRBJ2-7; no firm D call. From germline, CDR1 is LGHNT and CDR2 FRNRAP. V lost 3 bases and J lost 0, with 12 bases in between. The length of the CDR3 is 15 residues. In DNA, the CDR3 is TGTGCTAGTGGTTTTTCCAGGCGTTCCTCCTACGAGCAGTACTTC. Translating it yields CASGFSRRSSYEQYF.

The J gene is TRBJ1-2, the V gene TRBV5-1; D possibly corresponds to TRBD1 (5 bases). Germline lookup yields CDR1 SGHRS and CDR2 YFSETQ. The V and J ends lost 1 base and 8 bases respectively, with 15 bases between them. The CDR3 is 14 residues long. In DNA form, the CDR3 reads TGCGCCAGCAGCTTGTCCGGGACGCCGGTGGGCTACACCTTC. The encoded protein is CASSLSGTPVGYTF.

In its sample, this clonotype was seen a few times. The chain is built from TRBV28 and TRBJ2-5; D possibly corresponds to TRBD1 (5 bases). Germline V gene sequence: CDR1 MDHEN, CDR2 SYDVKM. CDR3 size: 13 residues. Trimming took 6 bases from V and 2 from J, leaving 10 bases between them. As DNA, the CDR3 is TGTGCCAGCAGGGGTAAGGGGCAAGAGACCCAGTACTTC. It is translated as CASRGKGQETQYF.

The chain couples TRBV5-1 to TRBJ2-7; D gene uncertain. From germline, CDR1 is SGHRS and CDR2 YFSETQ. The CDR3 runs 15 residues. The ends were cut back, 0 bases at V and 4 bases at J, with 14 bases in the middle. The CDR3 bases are TGCGCCAGCAGCTTGGAGCTGTGTACGCCATACGAGCAGTACGTC. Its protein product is CASSLELCTPYEQYV.

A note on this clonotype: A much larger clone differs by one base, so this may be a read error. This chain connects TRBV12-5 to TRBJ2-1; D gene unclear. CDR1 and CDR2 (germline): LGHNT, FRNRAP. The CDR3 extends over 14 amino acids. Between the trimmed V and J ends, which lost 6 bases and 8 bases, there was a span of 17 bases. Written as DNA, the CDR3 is TGTGCTAGTGGCCTTTTCCCCCACGCGCATGAGCAGTTCTTC. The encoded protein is CASGLFPHAHEQFF.

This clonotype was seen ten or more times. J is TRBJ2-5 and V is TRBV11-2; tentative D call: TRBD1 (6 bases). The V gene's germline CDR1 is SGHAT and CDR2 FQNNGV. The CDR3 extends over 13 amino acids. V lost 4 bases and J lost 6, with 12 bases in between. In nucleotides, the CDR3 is TGTGCCAGCAGCTACCAACAGGGACAGACCCAGTACTTC. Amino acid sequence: CASSYQQGQTQYF. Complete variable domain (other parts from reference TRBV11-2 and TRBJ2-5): EAGVAQSPRYKIIEKRQSVAFWCNPISGHATLYWYQQILGQGPKLLIQFQNNGVVDDSQLPKDRFSAERLKGVDSTLKIQPAKLEDSAVYLCASSYQQGQTQYFGPGTRLLVL.